A single sample gave rise to the 8 T cell receptor beta chains below, sequenced in a study of blood T cell repertoires in COVID-19. Repertoires were generated with immunoSEQ multiplex PCR, while TCRdb's copy carries only in-frame clones and drops some. Here the sample spans roughly 65,000 clones, 85% to 90% being singletons. Sequenced sample: peripheral blood. The receptors derive from a woman of 80 years or more with active or convalescent COVID-19.

V and J are TRBV7-2 and TRBJ1-1; D is ambiguous. Germline CDR1 SGHTA, CDR2 FQGNSA. V was cut by 3 bases and J by 6 bases, with 14 bases left in between. The CDR3 length is 14 residues. This CDR3 is CASSFPGLSPEAFF. For the CDR3, the DNA is TGTGCCAGCAGCTTCCCCGGACTAAGCCCTGAAGCTTTCTTT.

V gene TRBV5-6 combines with J gene TRBJ1-4; a weak D match, TRBD1 (6 bases). V lost 4 bases to trimming and J lost 10 bases, with 17 bases between them. This CDR3 has 14 amino acids. Germline V gene lookup returns CDR1 SGHDT and CDR2 YYEEEE. The CDR3 sequence: CASSAGGPGRKLFF. In DNA, the CDR3 is TGTGCCAGCAGCGCCGGGGGGCCGGGGCGAAAACTGTTTTTT.

This clone was observed a few times. The chain employs TRBV28 and TRBJ1-6, with D uncertain. Germline CDR1 is MDHEN and CDR2 is SYDVKM. There are 15 residues in the CDR3. With 11 bases removed from V and 0 bases from J, the gap between germline ends came to 14 bases. Here the CDR3 reads CASRRRRSYNSPLHF. CDR3 in DNA: TGTGCCTCCCGGAGGAGACGCTCCTATAATTCACCCCTCCACTTT.

This clone was seen a single time. The chain links TRBV6-2 or TRBV6-3 to TRBJ1-5; the match to TRBD1 covers 9 bases. The CDR3 spans 15 residues. Germline assignment: CDR1 MNHEY and CDR2 SVGEGT. V gave up 5 bases and J gave up 3 bases; unmatched junction bases: 5. The CDR3 loop is CASSARDRANQPQHF. CDR3 DNA sequence: TGTGCCAGCAGTGCCCGGGACAGGGCCAATCAGCCCCAGCATTTT.

This rearrangement joins TRBV2 to TRBJ1-2; the D is unclear. The CDR3 covers 12 residues. The V end lost 9 bases, the J end lost 7 bases, and 15 bases lay between the germline ends. Germline-derived CDR1 and CDR2 are SNHLY and FYNNEI. The CDR3 spells CASTATDVGYTF. CDR3 nucleotides: TGTGCCAGTACAGCCACCGATGTTGGCTACACCTTC.

The J gene is TRBJ2-3, the V gene TRBV7-9; D unclear. V dropped 0 bases and J dropped 0 bases, with 7 bases sitting between them. Looked up from germline, CDR1 is SEHNR and CDR2 is FQNEAQ (reference sequence). The CDR3 totals 15 residues. The CDR3 protein is CASSLAGPSTDTQYF. The CDR3, as DNA: TGTGCCAGCAGCTTAGCTGGCCCTAGCACAGATACGCAGTATTTT.

This clone has just one count. The genes are TRBV7-3 and TRBJ1-1; D is unclear. Trimming took off 5 bases at V and 1 base at J, with 17 bases between the two ends. Germline V gives CDR1 SGHTA, CDR2 FQGTGA. The CDR3 sequence is 16 residues long. The CDR3 is CASSPEMGAGNTEAFF. As DNA, the CDR3 is TGTGCCAGCAGCCCCGAAATGGGCGCGGGGAACACTGAAGCTTTCTTT.

The chain employs TRBV14 and TRBJ2-1, with 9 bases identical to TRBD1. The germline V gene encodes CDR1 SGHDN and CDR2 FVKESK. V trimming: 7 bases; J trimming: 6 bases; junction bases outside the gene matches: 10. This CDR3 has 15 residues. The CDR3 DNA sequence: TGTGCCAGCAACCCGGTGACAGGGGGTATCAATGAGCAGTTCTTC. This translates into CASNPVTGGINEQFF.